This record covers a single T cell receptor (beta chain). The J segment lost 6 bases and the V segment lost 5 bases, leaving 10 bases of the junction unmatched. The CDR3 consists of 16 residues. Germline CDR1 is MNHEY and CDR2 is SVGAGI. These data are taken from a study of T cell repertoires in cytomegalovirus infection. A single record per CDR3 protein comes from TCRdb applying MiXCR to the reads. Counted here are approximately 630,000 distinct CDR3 sequences, approximately 25% occurring once; the ten biggest clones make up 8%. The sample was CD8+ T cells from PBMCs. The clonotype comes from a human donor in good health (CMV status not recorded). Some clones in this sample may be carry-over from other donors' samples. This sequence joins TRBV6-5 and TRBJ2-2; 9 bases are shared with TRBD1. This CDR3 reads CASSIRDRELPGELFF. DNA of the CDR3: TGTGCCAGCAGTATCCGGGACAGGGAACTCCCCGGGGAGCTGTTTTTT.